This TCR beta chain emerged from a study of post-analysis software for immune sequencing data. Study-wide results and caveats: Compared with controls, patients had more of roughly 5 TRBV segments, including TRBV5-6, TRBV5-1 and TRBV20-1. Normalized Chao1 diversity was significantly reduced in patients versus controls.

Included in the TCR beta cDNA libraries were unique molecular identifiers. Researchers reported 400,000 to 550,000 cDNA molecules coming from roughly 1 to 10 million T cells. In TCRdb, the PCR reads were re-called with MiXCR into one record per CDR3 protein. The sample consists of approximately 150,000 distinct CDR3 sequences, 30% of them appearing once. Points on this clonotype: Its cognate antigen is unknown. This may stem from a read error, because a much larger clone lies one nucleotide away.

CDR1 SGHRS and CDR2 YFSETQ come from the germline V gene. This CDR3 has 16 residues. The receptor was derived from a girl aged 10 to 17 with multiple sclerosis. Source material: blood. This chain uses TRBV5-1 with TRBJ2-3; 9 nucleotides align to TRBD1. CDR3 residues: CASGTGPFSETGTQYF. The CDR3 bases are TGCGCCAGCGGGACAGGGCCGTTTTCTGAGACAGGTACGCAGTATTTT.